This TCR beta chain was sequenced in a study of identical twins. The germline CDR1 and CDR2 sequences are SEHNR and FQNEAQ (reference sequence). The CDR3 runs 16 residues. Trimming cost V 5 bases and J 6 bases; bases outside gene matches: 15. TCRdb ran MiXCR on the 5' RACE reads and lists one entry per CDR3 protein. The sample includes approximately 210,000 distinct CDR3 sequences, around 15% of them seen just once. The sample was also linked to a second study, of T cells expressing NK-cell markers.

The chain recombines TRBV7-9 with TRBJ2-7; 8 nucleotides line up with TRBD1. Sequenced sample: CD8+ T cells sorted from blood. The TCR originated in a woman in her late teens or twenties in good health. In DNA, the CDR3 is TGTGCCAGCAGCCCGAAGCATTGGACAGGGTCATCCGAGCAGTACTTC. Its protein product is CASSPKHWTGSSEQYF.